These 9 T cell receptor beta chains share one sample of origin, sequenced in a study of tumor and adjacent non-tumor tissue in lung cancer. Three rounds of nested PCR, following a modified ARM-PCR protocol, produced the TCRbeta library. From the multiplex PCR reads, TCRdb called clonotypes with MiXCR, one entry per CDR3 protein. The repertoire consists of 40,000 to 60,000 distinct CDR3 sequences, with around 59% occurring once and the leading ten covering 30%. The template was RNA from unsorted bulk tissue. The normal lung tissue was taken more than 3 cm from the tumor edge. Sequenced input: distant non-tumor lung tissue. All receptors derive from a woman in her 70s with non-small cell lung cancer.

J is TRBJ2-5 and V is TRBV7-8; tentatively, D is TRBD2 (6 bases). V gave up 1 base and J gave up 4 bases, with 16 bases separating them. The germline gives CDR1 SGHVS, CDR2 FQNEAQ. This CDR3 is built from 16 residues. The CDR3 loop is CASSLGRGMRGETQYF. Here the CDR3 DNA reads TGTGCCAGCAGCTTAGGTCGGGGGATGCGGGGAGAGACCCAGTACTTC.

Turning to this clonotype: This may be a read error, as it is one base from a much larger clone. V usage is TRBV5-5 and J usage is TRBJ1-5; 9 bases match TRBD1. The CDR3 consists of 16 residues. V shed 0 bases, J shed 8 bases, and the junction held 9 bases outside the gene matches. Germline assignment: CDR1 SGHKS and CDR2 YYEKEE (reference sequence). The CDR3 loop reads CASSLDGTGWHEPQHF. Here the CDR3 DNA reads TGTGCCAGCAGCTTGGACGGGACAGGGTGGCATGAGCCCCAGCATTTT. The variable domain in full, with the rest retrieved from reference TRBV5-5 and TRBJ1-5, is DAGVTQSPTHLIKTRGQQVTLRCSPISGHKSVSWYQQVLGQGPQFIFQYYEKEERGRGNFPDRFSARQFPNYSSELNVNALLLGDSALYLCASSLDGTGWHEPQHFGDGTRLSIL.

A word on this clonotype: The conserved final phenylalanine or tryptophan is absent from the CDR3, which likely points to a read error. The rearrangement joins TRBV12-3 or TRBV12-4 to TRBJ1-2; D possibly corresponds to TRBD1 (5 bases). The CDR3 totals 12 residues. The CDR3 DNA follows: TGTGTCAGCAGCCCAGGGTTCTATGGCTACACCCTC. Amino acid sequence: CVSSPGFYGYTL.

This clonotype showed up just a few times. V and J are TRBV6-6 and TRBJ2-7, with D unresolved. V was pared by 9 bases and J by 3 bases, with 24 bases between. Germline V gene lookup returns CDR1 MNHNY and CDR2 SVGAGI (reference sequence). The CDR3 has 16 amino acids. In DNA form, the CDR3 reads TGTGCCAGTAGCTATCCGAGGAAAGCCCCTTTCTACGAGCAGTACTTC. Residues: CASSYPRKAPFYEQYF.

Regarding this clonotype: This clone may be a read error of a much larger clone one base away. The gene calls are TRBV28 and TRBJ2-2; the match to TRBD2 covers 11 bases. The CDR3 has 16 amino acids. Germline CDR1 is MDHEN and CDR2 is SYDVKM. The CDR3 DNA reads TGTGCCGGCAGTTTTTTGGGACTAGCGGTGGTCGGGGAGCTGTTTTTT. This encodes CAGSFLGLAVVGELFF.

Note on this clonotype: A much larger clone lies a single base off, so this may be a read error. The chain employs TRBV20-1 and TRBJ2-3, with D perhaps matching TRBD1 or TRBD2 (5 bases each). CDR1 and CDR2 (germline): DFQATT, SNEGSKA (reference sequence). The CDR3 consists of 13 residues. This CDR3 reads CSARVRGGDTLYF. CDR3 DNA sequence: TGCAGTGCTAGAGTCCGGGGCGGAGATACGCTGTATTTT.

Many counts were recorded for this clonotype. The V call is TRBV28, the J call TRBJ2-5, with no clear D. Germline V gene sequence: CDR1 MDHEN, CDR2 SYDVKM. V was cut by 5 bases and J by 6 bases, with 16 bases left in between. This CDR3 has 14 residues. The CDR3 spells CASSQRSGVKTQYF. CDR3 coding DNA: TGTGCCAGCAGTCAGAGATCTGGTGTGAAGACCCAGTACTTC.

Notes on this clonotype: Germline and junction disagree at one end, which may indicate a read error. This sequence joins TRBV28 and TRBJ2-2; 9 nucleotides line up with TRBD2. Looked up from germline, CDR1 is MDHEN and CDR2 is SYDVKM. The CDR3 covers 16 residues. The CDR3 region has the DNA TGTGCCAGCAGCCACATTCTAGCGGGAAGTACCGGGGAGCCGTTTTTT. Translated, it gives CASSHILAGSTGEPFF.

Notes on this clonotype: It may be a read error: a sequence one base away is much more abundant. The chain is built from TRBV11-2 and TRBJ2-5, with D possibly TRBD2 on 6 matching bases. The CDR3 loop spans 13 amino acids. Germline lookup yields CDR1 SGHAT and CDR2 FQNNGV. DNA for the CDR3: TGTGTCAGCAGCTTAGCGGAGGGCGAGACCCAGTACTTC. Translation: CVSSLAEGETQYF.